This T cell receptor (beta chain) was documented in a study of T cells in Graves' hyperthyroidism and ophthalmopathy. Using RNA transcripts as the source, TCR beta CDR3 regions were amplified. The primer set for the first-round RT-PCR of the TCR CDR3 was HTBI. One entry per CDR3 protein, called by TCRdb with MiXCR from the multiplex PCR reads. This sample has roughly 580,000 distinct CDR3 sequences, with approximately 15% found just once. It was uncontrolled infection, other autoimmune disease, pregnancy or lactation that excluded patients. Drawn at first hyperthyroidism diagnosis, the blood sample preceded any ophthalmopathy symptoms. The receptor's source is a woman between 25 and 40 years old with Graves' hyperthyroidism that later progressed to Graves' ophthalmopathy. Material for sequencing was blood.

CDR3 residues: CSARPRTSGRAYEQYF. DNA of the CDR3: TGCAGTGCTAGACCACGGACTAGCGGGAGGGCATACGAGCAGTACTTC. V usage is TRBV20-1 and J usage is TRBJ2-7; TRBD2 agrees at 15 bases. Trimming cost V 2 bases and J 4 bases; bases outside gene matches: 6. The CDR3 covers 16 residues. Per the germline V gene, CDR1 is DFQATT and CDR2 is SNEGSKA (reference sequence).